This is a list of T cell receptor beta chains from one sample in a study of PD-1 blockade in classical Hodgkin lymphoma. Generated by immunoSEQ multiplex PCR, the TCRdb table keeps only in-frame clones and is missing some. The sample lists more than 40,000 clones, 55% to 70% occurring once. The sample in question was peripheral blood mononuclear cells (PBMCs), obtained before the fourth cycle of nivolumab. The receptors derive from a human donor with classical Hodgkin lymphoma. The CDR3 runs from the conserved cysteine through the conserved F or W. Fields, in order: CDR3 length, V gene, clone size, D gene, J gene, CDR3 DNA, CDR3 protein. D genes are given only for firm matches. Some rows mark clone size as missing; the rest say once, few, many or name a class of expanded clone.

>14|TRBV14|.|.|TRBJ1-1
TGTGCCAGCGCTCCACTGCTTATGGACACTGAAGCTTTCTTT
CASAPLLMDTEAFF
>17|TRBV11-1|.|TRBD1|TRBJ2-5
TGTGCCAGCAGCTTAGTCCCCGACAGGGGGCGATTAGAGACCCAGTACTTC
CASSLVPDRGRLETQYF
>16|TRBV7-2|.|TRBD2|TRBJ2-1
TGTGCCAGCAGCTCACCGAGGGGTAGCGGGGGGAATGAGCAGTTCTTC
CASSSPRGSGGNEQFF
>16|TRBV7-3|.|.|TRBJ2-1
TGTGCCAGCAGCCCCTCGACATTCCTGGGGTACAATGAGCAGTTCTTC
CASSPSTFLGYNEQFF
>14|TRBV15|.|.|TRBJ1-2
TGTGCCACCAGCAGAGATAACCAGGCCTATGGCTACACCTTC
CATSRDNQAYGYTF
>12|TRBV28|.|.|TRBJ1-2
TGTGCCAGCAGTTTAGGTTCGACAGGTTGGACCTTC
CASSLGSTGWTF
>18|TRBV4-3|.|.|TRBJ2-1
TGCGCCAGCAGCCAAGATTGGGGCGGCTTGAGCTCCTACAATGAGCAGTTCTTC
CASSQDWGGLSSYNEQFF
>17|TRBV2|.|.|TRBJ2-2
TGTGCCAGCAGGCGTCTCCGGGAGACTAAGAACACCGGGGAGCTGTTTTTT
CASRRLRETKNTGELFF
>13|TRBV19|.|.|TRBJ1-2
TGTGCCAGTAGTATAATGGCTAACTATGGCTACACCTTC
CASSIMANYGYTF
>12|TRBV29-1|.|.|TRBJ2-1
TGCAGCGTTGTCCTAGGTGCCGATGAGCAGTTCTTC
CSVVLGADEQFF
>17|TRBV11-2|.|.|TRBJ1-5
TGTGCCAGCAGCTTAGAAGGGGGGGGGCAAGGCAATCAGCCCCAGCATTTT
CASSLEGGGQGNQPQHF
>18|TRBV2|.|TRBD2|TRBJ2-5
TGTGCCAGCAGTGACAGGATGGGGAGGGATCAGGCTGGAAAGACCCAGTACTTC
CASSDRMGRDQAGKTQYF
>12|TRBV19|.|TRBD1|TRBJ2-7
TGTGCCAGTAGTGGACAGGGGGACGAGCAGTACTTC
CASSGQGDEQYF
>13|TRBV28|.|TRBD1|TRBJ2-3
TGTGCCAGCAGTTTCCCGGGGACAGATACGCAGTTTTTT
CASSFPGTDTQFF
>15|TRBV7-9|.|.|TRBJ2-3
TGTGCCAGCAGCACTACTAGTGGGGCCCGGGAAACGCAGTATTTT
CASSTTSGARETQYF
>19|TRBV11-3|few|.|TRBJ1-5
TGTGCCAGCAGCTTAGATCTAACGGGGAACAGGGAAAGCAATCAGCCCCAGCATTTT
CASSLDLTGNRESNQPQHF
>12|TRBV6-6|many|.|TRBJ2-1
TGTGCCAGCAGTTACGAGGGAGATGAGCAGTTCTTC
CASSYEGDEQFF
>13|TRBV5-1|.|.|TRBJ2-5
TGCGCCAGCAGCATGCGACAGAGGGAGACCCAGTACTTC
CASSMRQRETQYF
>13|TRBV10-3|.|TRBD1|TRBJ2-7
TGTGCCATCAGTGAGTCTTCGGGACAGGGTGTAAACTTC
CAISESSGQGVNF
>18|TRBV2|few|TRBD2|TRBJ2-1
TGTGCCAGCAGCGCTTATAGACTAGCGGGGGGTCTCTACAATGAGCAGTTCTTC
CASSAYRLAGGLYNEQFF
>12|TRBV7-9|.|.|TRBJ1-1
TGTGCCAGCAGCTTAGGGGATTTAGAAGCTTTCTTT
CASSLGDLEAFF
>16|TRBV7-2|.|.|TRBJ2-1
TGTGCCAGCAGCTTAGGAACCCCGGGAAATCACAATGAGCAGTTCTTC
CASSLGTPGNHNEQFF
>15|TRBV9|medium-sized|.|TRBJ1-1
TGTGCCAGCAGCCCCGGGAGAAGTGTGTGGGGTTTGGCTTTCTTT
CASSPGRSVWGLAFF
>14|TRBV2|.|.|TRBJ2-7
TGTGCCAGCAGTGAGAGGGTAAGCTCCTACGAGCAGTACTTC
CASSERVSSYEQYF
>16|TRBV5-4|.|TRBD1|TRBJ1-1
TGTGCCAGCAGCCCGGGGACAGGGGGCATGAACACTGAAGCTTTCTTT
CASSPGTGGMNTEAFF
>14|TRBV4-2|.|.|TRBJ1-2
TGTGCCAGCAGCCAAGCTACAGATGTCTATGGCTACACCTTC
CASSQATDVYGYTF
>16|TRBV4-1|few|.|TRBJ1-4
TGCGCCAGCAGCCAGGGACAATACGCAACTAATGAAAAACTGTTTTTT
CASSQGQYATNEKLFF
>16|TRBV5-6|.|TRBD1|TRBJ1-4
TGTGCCAGCAGCGGAGTGACAGGGGTGACTAATGAAAAACTGTTTTTT
CASSGVTGVTNEKLFF
>11|TRBV30|once|.|TRBJ2-7
TGTGCCTGGAAGGGGGAGTACGAGCAGTACTTC
CAWKGEYEQYF
>16|TRBV7-9|medium-sized|.|TRBJ1-2
TGTGCCAGCAGCCCCTCTTCTGCAGCGGCTAACTATGGCTACACCTTC
CASSPSSAAANYGYTF
>14|TRBV5-6|.|TRBD1|TRBJ1-4
TGTGCCAGCGGCTCGGGACAGCATAATGAAAAACTGTTTTTT
CASGSGQHNEKLFF
>18|TRBV4-1|few|TRBD2|TRBJ2-1
TGCGCCAGCAGCCAACTCACGGGACTAGCGGGGGAACGGGATGAGCAGTTCTTC
CASSQLTGLAGERDEQFF
>15|TRBV4-2|few|.|TRBJ2-7
TGTGCCAGCAGCCCCCAGGCGGGCCAGCTCTACGAGCAGTACTTC
CASSPQAGQLYEQYF
>14|TRBV19|.|TRBD1|TRBJ1-5
TGTGCCAGTAGTAACAGGGGGGTAAATCAGCCCCAGCATTTT
CASSNRGVNQPQHF
>13|TRBV6-5|.|.|TRBJ2-2
TGTGCCAGCAGTGTCCACAGTGCCGGGGAGCTGTTTTTT
CASSVHSAGELFF
>12|TRBV18|.|.|TRBJ1-4
TGTGCCAGCTCCCAAGATCCGGAAAAACTGTTTTTT
CASSQDPEKLFF
>14|TRBV27|.|TRBD2|TRBJ2-1
TGTGCCAGCCGCGCGGGGGGGCCCTACAATGAGCAGTTCTTC
CASRAGGPYNEQFF
>12|TRBV5-6|.|.|TRBJ2-5
TGTGCCAGCAGCTTTCGTAAAGAGACCCAGTACTTC
CASSFRKETQYF
>14|TRBV19|medium-sized|.|TRBJ1-1
TGTGCCAGTAGCCCGGGGGACACTAACACTGAAGCTTTCTTT
CASSPGDTNTEAFF
>14|TRBV4-1|.|TRBD1|TRBJ1-1
TGCGCCAGCAGCGTCGGACAGGGCTACACTGAAGCTTTCTTT
CASSVGQGYTEAFF